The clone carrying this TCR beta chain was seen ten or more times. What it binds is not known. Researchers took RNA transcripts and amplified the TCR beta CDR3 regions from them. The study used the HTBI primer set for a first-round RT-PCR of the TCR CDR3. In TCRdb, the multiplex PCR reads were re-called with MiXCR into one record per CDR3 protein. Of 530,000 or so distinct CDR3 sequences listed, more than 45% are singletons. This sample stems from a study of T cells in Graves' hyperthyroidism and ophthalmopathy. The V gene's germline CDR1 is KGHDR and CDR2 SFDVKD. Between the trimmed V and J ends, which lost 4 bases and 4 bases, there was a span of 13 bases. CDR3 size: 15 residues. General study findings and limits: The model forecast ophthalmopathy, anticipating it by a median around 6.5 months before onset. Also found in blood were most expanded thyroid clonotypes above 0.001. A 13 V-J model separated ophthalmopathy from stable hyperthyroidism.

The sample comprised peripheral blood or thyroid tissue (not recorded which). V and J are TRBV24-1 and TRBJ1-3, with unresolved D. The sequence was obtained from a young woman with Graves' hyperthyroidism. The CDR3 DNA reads TGTGCCACCAGTGACCCCGGCGAGGACGGAAACACCATATATTTT. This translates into CATSDPGEDGNTIYF.